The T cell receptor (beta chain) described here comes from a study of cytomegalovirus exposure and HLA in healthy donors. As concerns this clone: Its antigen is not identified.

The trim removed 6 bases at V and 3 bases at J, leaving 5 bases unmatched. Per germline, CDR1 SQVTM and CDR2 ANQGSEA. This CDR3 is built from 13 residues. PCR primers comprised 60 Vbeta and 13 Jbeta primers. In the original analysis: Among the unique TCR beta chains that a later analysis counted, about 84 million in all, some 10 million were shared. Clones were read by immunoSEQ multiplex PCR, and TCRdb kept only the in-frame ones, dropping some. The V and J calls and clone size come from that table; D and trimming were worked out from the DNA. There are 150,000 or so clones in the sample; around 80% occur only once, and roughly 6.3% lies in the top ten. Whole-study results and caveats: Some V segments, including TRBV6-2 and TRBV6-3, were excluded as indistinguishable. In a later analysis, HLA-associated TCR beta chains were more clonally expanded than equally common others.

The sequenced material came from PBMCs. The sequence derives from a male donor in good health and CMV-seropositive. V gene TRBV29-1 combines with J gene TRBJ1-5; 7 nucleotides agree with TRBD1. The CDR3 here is CSVGDSSNQPQHF. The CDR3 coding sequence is TGCAGCGTAGGGGACAGTTCCAATCAGCCCCAGCATTTT.